This T cell receptor beta chain was observed in a study of T cell repertoires in cytomegalovirus infection. For the study at large: Public TCR beta signatures provided an indication of both CMV infection and a matching HLA type. Study-wide points: People with CMV and the relevant HLA were identified by cumulative public TCR beta family frequency.

Worth noting for this clonotype: Its specificity is not known.

MiXCR was run by TCRdb on the reads, yielding one entry per CDR3 protein. The data show tens of thousands of distinct CDR3 sequences, roughly 20% seen once. There are 13 residues in the CDR3. Germline V CDR1 and CDR2: SEHNR, FQNEAQ (reference sequence). Deletions cut 5 bases from V and 4 bases from J, with 11 bases between. The chain employs TRBV7-9 and TRBJ1-1; D may be TRBD1 (5 bases). The source material was CD8+ T cells from cultured PBMCs, sampled from culture after CMV antigen stimulation. This clonotype was obtained from a human donor in good health (CMV status not recorded). Some clones in this sample may be carry-over from other donors' samples. CDR3 DNA: TGTGCCAGCAGCCAATCAAGGGGCACTGAAGCTTTCTTT. Protein product: CASSQSRGTEAFF.